The 4 T cell receptor beta chains listed next were all sequenced from one sample in a study of vaccination effects on CD4 cells after COVID-19. Their target antigens are unknown. Clones were sequenced by immunoSEQ multiplex PCR, and TCRdb holds only the in-frame ones, with some missing. The table records about 54,000 clones, roughly 70% of them present only once. Pools of viral peptides were used by the ViraFEST assay to expand antigen-specific CD4+ T cells ahead of sequencing. Once cultured for approximately ten days, the cells underwent separation to obtain CD4+ T cells. Nucleocapsid antibodies were negative in the vaccine recipients, who had never had SARS-CoV-2 infection. This specimen was CD4+ T cells from PBMCs cultured with SARS-CoV-2 spike peptides, taken before COVID-19 vaccination. Receptor source: a human donor who received a COVID-19 vaccine.

The genes are TRBV10-3 and TRBJ1-1, with D possibly matching TRBD1 (6 bases). This CDR3 spans 11 amino acids. The V gene's germline CDR1 is ENHRY and CDR2 SYGVKD. Deletions cut 11 bases from V and 6 bases from J, with 13 bases between. CDR3 sequence (DNA): TGTGCCTCCCTAAGGGGGGCTGAAGCTTTCTTT. Translation: CASLRGAEAFF.

The chain uses TRBV21-1 and TRBJ1-5; TRBD1 is the table's D call and was not checked against the DNA. TRBV21-1 is flagged as a pseudogene. This CDR3 spans 16 amino acids. The CDR3 coding sequence is TGTGCCAGCAGCAATTTTTCGACAGATGGAAGGCAGCCCCAGCATTTT. Residues: CASSNFSTDGRQPQHF.

This clone turned up a few times. The V call is TRBV5-4, the J call TRBJ1-6; D remains unclear. V was trimmed by 0 bases and J by 6 bases, leaving 16 bases between them. CDR3 length: 17 amino acids. Germline V gives CDR1 SGHNT, CDR2 YYREEE (reference sequence). The DNA for the CDR3 is TGTGCCAGCAGCTTGGTGAGAGGTCCCACCACTAATTCACCCCTCCACTTT. It specifies CASSLVRGPTTNSPLHF.

CDR3 loop: CASSQDTARTDTQYF. The CDR3 DNA reads TGTGCCAGCAGCCAAGATACAGCCCGGACAGATACGCAGTATTTT. The chain links TRBV3-1 (or the pseudogene TRBV3-2) to TRBJ2-3; D is unresolved. The CDR3 is made up of 15 amino acids. Germline CDR1 and CDR2: LGHDT and YNNKEL (reference sequence). Trimming took off 0 bases at V and 3 bases at J, with 10 bases between the two ends.